This T cell receptor beta chain originates from a study of T cells in Graves' hyperthyroidism and ophthalmopathy. Study-wide results and caveats: Appearing also in blood were most of the thyroid clonotypes expanded above 0.001. Ophthalmopathy and stable hyperthyroidism were told apart by a 13 V-J model.

Amplified TCR beta CDR3 regions came from RNA transcripts. Using the HTBI primer set, a first-round RT-PCR was run on the TCR CDR3. MiXCR, run by TCRdb on the multiplex PCR reads, gives a single entry per CDR3 protein. Among roughly 400,000 distinct CDR3 sequences listed, roughly 25% were seen once. Diagnoses used clinical symptoms, serum thyroxine and TRAb, thyroid ultrasound and orbital computed tomography. This sample holds PBMCs from approximately 9 ml fresh peripheral blood. In this sample, this clonotype turned up a few times. The antigen is undetermined. From germline, CDR1 is SGHRS and CDR2 YFSETQ. The CDR3 contains 14 residues. Trimming pared 0 bases from V and 6 bases from J, leaving 10 bases between.

Sequences were obtained from blood. This chain joins TRBV5-1 and TRBJ1-5; no definite D call. The origin of this receptor is a man in his forties or fifties with Graves' hyperthyroidism. The CDR3 region is CASSLEPEGQPQHF. CDR3 sequence (DNA): TGCGCCAGCAGCTTGGAGCCGGAGGGTCAGCCCCAGCATTTT.